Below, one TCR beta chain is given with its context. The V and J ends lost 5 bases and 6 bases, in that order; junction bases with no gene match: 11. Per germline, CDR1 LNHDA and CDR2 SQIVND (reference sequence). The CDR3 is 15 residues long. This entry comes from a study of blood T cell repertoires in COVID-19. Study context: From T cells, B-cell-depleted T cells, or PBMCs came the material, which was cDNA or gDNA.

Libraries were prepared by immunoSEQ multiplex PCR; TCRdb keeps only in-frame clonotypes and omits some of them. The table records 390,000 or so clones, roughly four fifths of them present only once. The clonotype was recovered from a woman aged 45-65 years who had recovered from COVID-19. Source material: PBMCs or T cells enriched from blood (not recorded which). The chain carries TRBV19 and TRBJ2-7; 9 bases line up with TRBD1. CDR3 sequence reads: CASSLGQGNGAEQYF. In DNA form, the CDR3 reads TGTGCCAGTAGTTTGGGACAGGGCAACGGGGCCGAGCAGTACTTC.